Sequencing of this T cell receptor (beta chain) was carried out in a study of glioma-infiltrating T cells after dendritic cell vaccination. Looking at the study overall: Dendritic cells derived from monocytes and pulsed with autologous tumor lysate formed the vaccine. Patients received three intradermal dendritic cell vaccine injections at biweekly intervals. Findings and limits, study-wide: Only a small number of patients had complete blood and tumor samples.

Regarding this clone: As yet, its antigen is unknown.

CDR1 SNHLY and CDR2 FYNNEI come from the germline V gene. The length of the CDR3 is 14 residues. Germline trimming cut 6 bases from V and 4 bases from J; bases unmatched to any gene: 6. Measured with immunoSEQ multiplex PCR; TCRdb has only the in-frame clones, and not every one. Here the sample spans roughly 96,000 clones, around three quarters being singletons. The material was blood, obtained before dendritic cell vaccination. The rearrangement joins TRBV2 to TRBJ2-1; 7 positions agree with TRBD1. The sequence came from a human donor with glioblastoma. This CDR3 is CASSTGQPYNEQFF. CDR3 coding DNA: TGTGCCAGCAGCACGGGACAGCCATACAATGAGCAGTTCTTC.